This is a list of T cell receptor beta chains from one sample in a study of blood T cells in healthy people across ages. TCRdb independently ran MiXCR on the 5' RACE reads; one entry per CDR3 protein. The sample records 800,000 to 950,000 distinct CDR3 sequences, roughly 29% being singletons. These data were also filed under a second study, of T cells of mothers and their children.

Sequencing was done on a sample of blood. These receptors all stem from a woman between 40 and 50 years old in good health. CDR3s leave out the opening cysteine and the closing phenylalanine or tryptophan.

cdr3_aa j_call v_call cdr3_length
ASSLKIVAGRDGYT TRBJ1-2 TRBV7-2 14
ASSLFDQKSDTQY TRBJ2-3 TRBV28 13
ASSLAGGGETQF TRBJ2-1 TRBV7-2 12
AISESNIQY TRBJ2-4 TRBV10-3 9
ASSVTGNSYEQY TRBJ2-7 TRBV11-2 12
ASSARGGTNEKLF TRBJ1-4 TRBV7-2 13
ASSYGGRIGERY TRBJ2-5 TRBV28 12
ASSLVGTGAFSSYEQY TRBJ2-7 TRBV28 16
ASSFLAGGPGTDTQY TRBJ2-3 TRBV7-2 15
ASSLLNRGLSNTIY TRBJ1-3 TRBV28 14
ASSEGPGQHYEQY TRBJ2-7 TRBV5-5 13
ASSFTRSSYNEQF TRBJ2-1 TRBV7-7 13
ASSQGPSGTDTQY TRBJ2-3 TRBV7-2 13
ASSQAASGPYEQY TRBJ2-7 TRBV3-1 13
ASSHGTGAYEQY TRBJ2-7 TRBV14 12
SARVIPQGQGAKNIQY TRBJ2-4 TRBV20-1 16
ASSPGYGTTEQF TRBJ2-1 TRBV5-6 12
ASSGQTNGGSTSTDTQY TRBJ2-3 TRBV6-1 17
ASSLAGYQETQY TRBJ2-5 TRBV7-2 12
ASSQPDRNSPHH TRBJ1-6 TRBV3-1 12
ASSVYREGTEAF TRBJ1-1 TRBV5-1 12
ASSSRTGVDYGYT TRBJ1-2 TRBV7-8 13
ASRIQGGETQY TRBJ2-5 TRBV5-1 11
ASSQEWLAPADTQY TRBJ2-3 TRBV4-3 14
ASSLIWGEADTQY TRBJ2-3 TRBV4-1 13
ASSLSGGDRSPLH TRBJ1-6 TRBV7-3 13
SAREAGSNQPQH TRBJ1-5 TRBV20-1 12
ASSLAEEGVNTEAF TRBJ1-1 TRBV5-1 14
ASSLGQNYGHT TRBJ1-2 TRBV7-2 11
ATSDDRDRGNYDYT TRBJ1-2 TRBV24-1 14
ASSQGIKGQSNYGYT TRBJ1-2 TRBV3-1 15
ASSPRTGADYEQY TRBJ2-7 TRBV3-1 13
ASSSPDRAYNEQY NA TRBV6-6 13
ASSLRQPGTQY NA TRBV27 11
ASSEAGDEQY NA TRBV6-1 10
ASSLGMVGTEAF TRBJ1-1 TRBV12-3/TRBV12-4 12
SVLQLEAF TRBJ1-1 TRBV29-1 8
ASSWNRGPGVSYT TRBJ1-2 TRBV6-5 13
RANRDSYEQY TRBJ2-7 TRBV20-1 10
SARDSLTDRKSSIQETQY TRBJ2-5 TRBV20-1 18
ASSLVGGLEGNT TRBJ1-2 TRBV5-1 12
ASSLWPSEAF TRBJ1-1 TRBV7-2 10
ASSFRAGTGTYEQY TRBJ2-7 TRBV28 14
SAVGRGLGNTEAF TRBJ1-1 TRBV20-1 13
ASRPGTGIYGYT TRBJ1-2 TRBV28 12
ASSFGTVNFGRYQETQY TRBJ2-5 TRBV5-1 17
ASSLRGTVNTGELF TRBJ2-2 TRBV7-2 14
SVGRPNQPQH TRBJ1-5 TRBV20-1 10
ASSLGRGSWDEQF TRBJ2-1 TRBV7-2 13
ASSPNVEGTQY TRBJ2-5 TRBV3-1 11
SAPIRDRNQPQH TRBJ1-5 TRBV20-1 12
ASRKDLSSGANVPT TRBJ2-6 TRBV2 14